This T cell receptor (beta chain) stems from a study of Ad26.COV2.S vaccination and SARS-CoV-2 variants. The CDR3 extends over 15 amino acids. Trimming left V 2 bases short and J 10 bases short, with 17 bases between. From germline, CDR1 is MNHNY and CDR2 SVGAGI (reference sequence). Treatment of the sample: 19 received Ad26.COV2.S at low or high dose, single or two shots; 5 received placebo; per-sample allocation not given. Samples analyzed were those drawn on day 63 after the first vaccine or placebo injection. The repertoire was sequenced with immunoSEQ multiplex PCR; TCRdb's copy has only in-frame clones and lacks some. Here the sample spans around 250,000 clones, 87% being singletons.

The rearrangement joins TRBV6-6 to TRBJ1-4; no clear D gene. Sequences were derived from peripheral blood, sampled in a trial of Ad26.COV2.S vaccine versus placebo. The clonotype comes from a person between 18 and 65 years old who received the Ad26.COV2.S COVID-19 vaccine or a placebo. The CDR3 sequence is CASSYSAGEEGKLFF. The CDR3 DNA is TGTGCCAGCAGTTACAGCGCTGGGGAAGAAGGAAAACTGTTTTTT.